What follows are 25 T cell receptor beta chains derived from one specimen sequenced in a study of T cell responses to AZD1222 COVID-19 vaccine. Sequencing was performed with immunoSEQ multiplex PCR; in TCRdb, only in-frame clones are kept and a portion is missing. The table lists fewer than 110,000 clones, around nine tenths of them singletons. The sample in question was peripheral blood, obtained 28 days after the second AZD1222 dose. The receptors derive from an adult who received the AZD1222 COVID-19 vaccine.

The chain uses TRBV6-5 and TRBJ1-1; D gene uncertain. Germline values: CDR1 MNHEY, CDR2 SVGAGI. V lost 8 bases and J 5 bases, leaving 12 bases between the germline ends. The CDR3 consists of 12 residues. The CDR3 coding sequence is TGTGCCAGCGGAAGGATGGGTACTGAAGCTTTCTTT. It is translated as CASGRMGTEAFF.

The chain carries TRBV29-1 and TRBJ2-5; D not certain. Germline values: CDR1 SQVTM, CDR2 ANQGSEA. The ends were cut back, 2 bases at V and 5 bases at J, with 3 bases in the middle. The CDR3 runs 10 residues. DNA for the CDR3: TGCAGCGTTGAAATGGAGACCCAGTACTTC. It specifies CSVEMETQYF.

V is TRBV4-3 and J is TRBJ2-3, with D perhaps TRBD2 (6 bases). Germline CDR1 is LGHNA and CDR2 is YSLEER. V gave up 0 bases and J gave up 6 bases, with 19 bases separating them. There are 17 residues in the CDR3. Here the CDR3 DNA reads TGCGCCAGCAGCCAAGATTTGGGGGGAGAGCCTTCGGATACGCAGTATTTT. It yields the protein CASSQDLGGEPSDTQYF.

The chain combines TRBV12-3 or TRBV12-4 with TRBJ1-1; no clear D. There are 11 residues in the CDR3. The V gene lost 1 base and the J gene lost 11 bases, with 8 bases spanning the gap. The CDR3 DNA is TGTGCCAGCAGTTTAGGAGGGAATGCTTTCTTT. Amino acid sequence: CASSLGGNAFF.

This sequence joins TRBV3-1 (or the pseudogene TRBV3-2) and TRBJ2-2, with TRBD1 as a possible D gene (5 bases). There are 16 residues in the CDR3. Germline values: CDR1 LGHDT, CDR2 YNNKEL (reference sequence). Trimming cost V 1 base and J 5 bases, with 14 bases left between them. The CDR3 nucleotides read TGTGCCAGCAGCCAAGCTCAGGGAATCGGAACCGGGGAGCTGTTTTTT. This sequence encodes CASSQAQGIGTGELFF.

The chain combines TRBV28 with TRBJ1-2; TRBD1 aligns across 9 bases. V lost 7 bases to trimming and J lost 8 bases; unmatched junction nucleotides: 11. CDR1 and CDR2 (germline): MDHEN, SYDVKM. The CDR3 consists of 14 residues. Here the CDR3 DNA reads TGTGCCAGCACCCTAGAGGGACAGGGCAGGGGCTACACCTTC. It is translated as CASTLEGQGRGYTF.

On this clone itself: The same CDR3 can be traced to other DNA sequences in this sample. The chain carries TRBV6-5 and TRBJ2-7, with unresolved D. Per germline, CDR1 MNHEY and CDR2 SVGAGI. CDR3 length: 11 residues. V dropped 6 bases and J dropped 3 bases, with 6 bases sitting between them. The DNA for the CDR3 is TGTGCCAGCAGGCCTGACTACGAGCAGTACTTC. Its protein product is CASRPDYEQYF.

The chain links TRBV24-1 to TRBJ2-2; D assignment may be TRBD1 or TRBD2 (5 bases each). V lost 5 bases, J lost 4 bases, and 13 bases lay in between. Germline loops: CDR1 KGHDR, CDR2 SFDVKD. This CDR3 region has 15 residues. CDR3 in amino acids: CATSAPGRTTGELFF. As DNA, the CDR3 is TGTGCCACCAGTGCCCCGGGACGGACCACCGGGGAGCTGTTTTTT.

The chain couples TRBV6-2 or TRBV6-3 to TRBJ2-5; 8 bases fit TRBD1. V lost 3 bases and J lost 4; bases outside the gene matches: 10. The CDR3 extends over 16 amino acids. CDR1 and CDR2 from the germline V gene are MNHEY and SVGEGT. CDR3 nucleotide sequence: TGTGCCAGCAGTTATTTCAGGGGGCGATTGGTAGAGACCCAGTACTTC. This gives the protein CASSYFRGRLVETQYF.

This chain connects TRBV19 to TRBJ1-6, with D uncertain. Looked up from germline, CDR1 is LNHDA and CDR2 is SQIVND (reference sequence). Trimming took 7 bases from V and 6 from J, leaving 13 bases between them. The length of the CDR3 is 14 residues. The CDR3 spells CASMARAVNSPLHF. In nucleotides, the CDR3 is TGTGCCAGTATGGCAAGGGCAGTTAATTCACCCCTCCACTTT. Combining the CDR3 with reference TRBV19 and TRBJ1-6 gives the whole variable domain DGGITQSPKYLFRKEGQNVTLSCEQNLNHDAMYWYRQDPGQGLRLIYYSQIVNDFQKGDIAEGYSVSREKKESFPLTVTSAQKNPTAFYLCASMARAVNSPLHFGNGTRLTVT.

V and J are TRBV4-1 and TRBJ1-5; D is possibly TRBD1 (5 bases). CDR1 MGHRA and CDR2 YSYEKL come from the germline V gene. The CDR3 has 14 amino acids. The V end was cut by 4 bases, the J end by 0 bases, with 7 bases between. The CDR3 protein is CASSLQDSNQPQHF. The CDR3 coding sequence is TGCGCCAGCAGCCTACAGGATAGCAATCAGCCCCAGCATTTT.

The chain recombines TRBV7-2 with TRBJ2-3; D may match TRBD1 or TRBD2 (6 bases each). This CDR3 is 17 amino acids long. V was shortened by 1 base and J by 0 bases, with 14 bases between the two germline ends. The germline V gene encodes CDR1 SGHTA and CDR2 FQGNSA. The CDR3 bases are TGTGCCAGCAGCTTAGTGGGGGCTAGCGATAGCACAGATACGCAGTATTTT. As protein: CASSLVGASDSTDTQYF.

This chain links TRBV5-4 with TRBJ2-1; 7 nucleotides line up with TRBD1. The junction had 6 bases not matched to a gene; V was cut back by 2 bases and J by 7 bases. Germline lookup yields CDR1 SGHNT and CDR2 YYREEE (reference sequence). There are 14 residues in the CDR3. The chain's CDR3 is CASSFRQGPNEQFF. The CDR3, as DNA: TGTGCCAGCAGCTTTCGACAGGGACCTAATGAGCAGTTCTTC. Full variable domain (missing parts from reference TRBV5-4 and TRBJ2-1): ETGVTQSPTHLIKTRGQQVTLRCSSQSGHNTVSWYQQALGQGPQFIFQYYREEENGRGNFPPRFSGLQFPNYSSELNVNALELDDSALYLCASSFRQGPNEQFFGPGTRLTVL.

The V gene is TRBV7-9, the J gene TRBJ1-2; 7 nucleotides align to TRBD1. V trimming: 5 bases; J trimming: 4 bases; junction bases outside the gene matches: 13. The V gene's germline CDR1 is SEHNR and CDR2 FQNEAQ (reference sequence). The CDR3 extends over 16 amino acids. This chain's CDR3 is CASSANQGETTYGYTF. CDR3 DNA: TGTGCCAGCAGCGCCAACCAGGGGGAGACTACCTATGGCTACACCTTC.

This chain joins TRBV4-2 and TRBJ2-7, with TRBD2 identical over 14 bases. The CDR3 covers 18 residues. CDR1 is LGHNA and CDR2 is YNFKEQ in the germline V gene. With 4 bases clipped from V and 0 bases from J, the junction kept 8 bases outside the gene matches. In nucleotides, the CDR3 is TGTGCCAGCAGCCGAATGGGACTAGCGGGGGAGAGCTCCTACGAGCAGTACTTC. Translated: CASSRMGLAGESSYEQYF.

A few counts support this clone. V and J are TRBV2 and TRBJ2-7; D may be TRBD2 (6 bases). This CDR3 region has 14 residues. Deletions cut 4 bases from V and 1 base from J, with 11 bases between. Germline loops: CDR1 SNHLY, CDR2 FYNNEI. CDR3 coding DNA: TGTGCCAGCAGTGTGAGCGGGTATTCCTACGAGCAGTACTTC. Translation gives CASSVSGYSYEQYF.

The chain uses TRBV12-3 or TRBV12-4 and TRBJ1-5; TRBD1 might be the D (5 bases). Deletions cut 2 bases from V and 7 bases from J, with 9 bases between. The CDR3 extends over 13 amino acids. The DNA of the CDR3 is TGTGCCAGCAGTTTATATCAGGGACAGCCCCAGCATTTT. It codes for CASSLYQGQPQHF.

V is TRBV27 and J is TRBJ1-2; no clear D gene. V lost 0 bases and J 4 bases, leaving 6 bases between the germline ends. Germline loops: CDR1 MNHEY, CDR2 SMNVEV (reference sequence). This CDR3 comprises 13 residues. DNA for the CDR3: TGTGCCAGCAGTTTATCAGGCAGCTATGGCTACACCTTC. Translated: CASSLSGSYGYTF.

This chain uses TRBV7-9 with TRBJ1-4; maybe TRBD1 (5 bases). The V end was cut by 3 bases, the J end by 4 bases, with 9 bases between. Germline V gene data show CDR1 as SEHNR and CDR2 as FQNEAQ (reference sequence). The CDR3 is 14 amino acids. The DNA for the CDR3 is TGTGCCAGCAGCTTGGAGGGGATTAATGAAAAACTGTTTTTT. Its protein is CASSLEGINEKLFF.

The chain's CDR3 is CASSQVWDRKETQYF. CDR3 DNA: TGCGCCAGCAGCCAAGTCTGGGACAGAAAAGAGACCCAGTACTTC. This chain uses TRBV4-1 with TRBJ2-5; 7 bases line up with TRBD1. CDR3 length: 15 residues. The germline V gene has CDR1 MGHRA and CDR2 YSYEKL. V trimming: 1 base; J trimming: 3 bases; junction bases outside the gene matches: 5.

The chain recombines TRBV6-5 with TRBJ1-2; D ambiguous. Trimming cost V 0 bases and J 4 bases, with 12 bases left between them. The CDR3 runs to 15 residues. The germline V gene encodes CDR1 MNHEY and CDR2 SVGAGI. CDR3 sequence (DNA): TGTGCCAGCAGTTACTCCAACGGGTTGTCCTATGGCTACACCTTC. This gives the protein CASSYSNGLSYGYTF.

This sequence joins TRBV6-4 and TRBJ2-1; the D gene is possibly TRBD2 (5 bases). V dropped 3 bases and J dropped 4 bases, with 13 bases sitting between them. This CDR3 is 15 amino acids long. Germline V gene sequence: CDR1 MRHNA, CDR2 SNTAGT. Here the CDR3 reads CASSDLALGYNEQFF. As DNA, the CDR3 is TGTGCCAGCAGTGATCTAGCTTTGGGGTACAATGAGCAGTTCTTC.

This chain uses TRBV19 with TRBJ1-6; 7 nucleotides align to TRBD1. The V gene's germline CDR1 is LNHDA and CDR2 SQIVND (reference sequence). Trimming at V came to 5 bases and at J to 5 bases, leaving 6 bases not matched to a gene. CDR3 length: 15 amino acids. The CDR3 region has the DNA TGTGCCAGTAGTCTACCGGGACAGAATAATTCACCCCTCCACTTT. Amino acids: CASSLPGQNNSPLHF. The variable domain in full, with the rest retrieved from reference TRBV19 and TRBJ1-6, is DGGITQSPKYLFRKEGQNVTLSCEQNLNHDAMYWYRQDPGQGLRLIYYSQIVNDFQKGDIAEGYSVSREKKESFPLTVTSAQKNPTAFYLCASSLPGQNNSPLHFGNGTRLTVT.

The chain couples TRBV6-2 or TRBV6-3 to TRBJ1-5; TRBD1 matches at 8 bases. There are 13 residues in the CDR3. J was trimmed by 7 bases and V by 6 bases; bases with no gene match: 5. The germline CDR1 and CDR2 sequences are MNHEY and SVGEGT. CDR3 DNA sequence: TGTGCCAGCAGCTGGACAGGGCTCCAGCCCCAGCATTTT. This translates into CASSWTGLQPQHF.

For this clone: The sample holds other DNA sequences that translate to the same CDR3. The rearrangement links TRBV12-3 or TRBV12-4 to TRBJ2-5, with 7 bases lining up with TRBD1. There are 12 residues in the CDR3. J lost 5 bases, V lost 6 bases, and 3 bases had no gene match. The CDR3 DNA is TGTGCCAGCAGCTTCAGGGGGGAGACCCAGTACTTC. This sequence encodes CASSFRGETQYF.